The 27 T cell receptor beta chains reported below all come from one sample, sequenced in a study of regulatory T cells in long-lasting Graves disease. The authors built TCR beta libraries using iRepertoire HTBI primers and Arm-PCR of CDR3 regions. TCRdb called the multiplex PCR reads again in MiXCR, with one record for every CDR3 protein. The data show hundreds of thousands of distinct CDR3 sequences, around 15% seen once. Stated time point: newly diagnosed GD, antithyroid drugs for less than 3 months. RNA from PBMCs was the source of the TCR library. A further study also used this sample, focusing on T cells in Graves' hyperthyroidism and ophthalmopathy.

The material was peripheral blood mononuclear cells (PBMCs), obtained at new diagnosis, from a patient treated with antithyroid drugs. The receptor source for this set is a woman aged 30 to 39 with Graves disease.

This chain uses TRBV18 with TRBJ1-1; 7 bases are a match to TRBD1. V trimming: 4 bases; J trimming: 0 bases; junction bases outside the gene matches: 5. In germline, CDR1 is KGHSH, CDR2 LQKENI. The CDR3 has 15 amino acids. This CDR3 is CASSLKQGMNTEAFF. The CDR3 DNA sequence: TGTGCCAGCTCACTCAAACAGGGGATGAACACTGAAGCTTTCTTT.

This clonotype was observed a few times. The chain uses TRBV20-1 and TRBJ2-1, with 11 positions matching TRBD2. The CDR3 is 15 residues long. Germline CDR1 reads DFQATT; CDR2 reads SNEGSKA (reference sequence). The V and J ends lost 6 bases and 8 bases, in that order; junction bases with no gene match: 12. CDR3 DNA sequence: TGCAGTGCGAAGACCCCACTAGCGGGAGAGGATGAGCAGTTCTTC. Translation gives CSAKTPLAGEDEQFF.

This clonotype was seen only a few times. The chain links TRBV30 to TRBJ2-7; possible D gene TRBD2, 5 bases. V gave up 0 bases and J gave up 6 bases, with 12 bases separating them. The CDR3 extends over 13 amino acids. Germline assignment: CDR1 GTSNPN and CDR2 SVGIG (reference sequence). Here the CDR3 reads CAWSVPAGREQYF. The CDR3 nucleotides are TGTGCCTGGAGTGTACCGGCGGGCCGCGAGCAGTACTTC.

The CDR3 region has the DNA TGCAGTGGAGGGCCCCCGGGATACAATGAGCAGTTCTTC. Amino acid sequence: CSGGPPGYNEQFF. V usage is TRBV20-1 and J usage is TRBJ2-1; TRBD2 might be the D (5 bases). This CDR3 is 13 amino acids long. Germline assignment: CDR1 DFQATT and CDR2 SNEGSKA (reference sequence). V dropped 7 bases and J dropped 4 bases, with 14 bases sitting between them.

This clonotype was detected only a few times. This chain links TRBV7-6 with TRBJ1-5; tentative D call: TRBD1 (5 bases). The CDR3 contains 15 residues. CDR1 and CDR2 (germline): SGHVS, FNYEAQ. Deletions cut 1 base from V and 7 bases from J, with 14 bases between. The CDR3 coding sequence is TGTGCCAGCAGCTTAGAGGTGGGCAGGGTGCAGCCCCAGCATTTT. Translated: CASSLEVGRVQPQHF.

DNA for the CDR3: TGTGCCAGCAGCCCCCTCTCCGTATTGGTAGATACGCAGTATTTT. Protein product: CASSPLSVLVDTQYF. The J gene is TRBJ2-3, the V gene TRBV6-1; D remains ambiguous. V lost 6 bases and J lost 5, with 18 bases in between. Germline CDR1 is MNHNS and CDR2 is SASEGT. CDR3 length: 15 residues.

This chain links TRBV18 with TRBJ2-1, with D hard to call. In germline, CDR1 is KGHSH, CDR2 LQKENI. The V end was cut by 3 bases, the J end by 10 bases, with 16 bases between. This CDR3 is 14 amino acids long. CDR3 in DNA: TGTGCCAGCTCACCCGGCATCATATGGGGAGAGCAGTTCTTC. Translated: CASSPGIIWGEQFF.

This clonotype came up many times. The chain employs TRBV6-2 or TRBV6-3 and TRBJ2-5, with D hard to call. The V gene's germline CDR1 is MNHEY and CDR2 SVGEGT. The V end was cut by 5 bases, the J end by 5 bases, with 6 bases between. The CDR3 extends over 11 amino acids. This CDR3 is CASSETETQYF. CDR3 bases: TGTGCCAGCAGTGAGACGGAGACCCAGTACTTC.

In its sample, this clonotype was seen a few times. CDR3 sequence reads: CASSYSLMVVTEAFF. The DNA of the CDR3 is TGTGCCAGCAGTTACTCGTTAATGGTTGTCACTGAAGCTTTCTTT. The V call is TRBV6-5, the J call TRBJ1-1; D remains unclear. With 0 bases removed from V and 4 bases from J, the gap between germline ends came to 12 bases. The CDR3 sequence is 15 residues long. Germline CDR1 reads MNHEY; CDR2 reads SVGAGI.

This clonotype was seen more than once but under ten times. CDR3 nucleotide sequence: TGTGCCAGCAGCTTAATGGGGGCGTCTTACAATGAGCAGTTCTTC. This translates into CASSLMGASYNEQFF. The chain uses TRBV7-2 and TRBJ2-1; TRBD1 might be the D (6 bases). The V and J ends lost 2 bases and 4 bases respectively, with 12 bases between them. CDR1 is SGHTA and CDR2 is FQGNSA in the germline V gene. The CDR3 contains 15 residues.

The chain has TRBV3-1 and TRBJ2-3; 7 bases match TRBD2. V was pared by 2 bases and J by 4 bases, with 6 bases of the junction left unmatched. The germline V gene encodes CDR1 LGHDT and CDR2 YNNKEL (reference sequence). The CDR3 has 15 residues. CDR3 region: CASSQWEGLADTQYF. The CDR3 DNA reads as TGTGCCAGCAGCCAATGGGAGGGTCTTGCAGATACGCAGTATTTT.

This clonotype was counted a few times. V is TRBV11-3 and J is TRBJ1-5; no reliable D call. The CDR3 length is 11 residues. Trimming left V 9 bases short and J 9 bases short, with 12 bases between. Germline CDR1 is SGHNT and CDR2 is YENEEA. CDR3 coding DNA: TGTGCCAGGCATAGGTGGGGGCCCCAGCATTTT. Protein product: CARHRWGPQHF.

The chain joins TRBV4-1 to TRBJ2-7, with a weak D call TRBD2 (5 bases). Trimming removed 0 bases from V and 4 bases from J, with 13 bases in between. Germline V CDR1 and CDR2: MGHRA, YSYEKL. The CDR3 contains 15 residues. The CDR3 DNA reads TGCGCCAGCAGCCAAGAAACTTCCCGGGGATACGAGCAGTACTTC. Amino acid sequence: CASSQETSRGYEQYF.

In its sample, this clonotype was seen many times. V and J are TRBV5-1 and TRBJ1-2; no reliable D call. The germline gives CDR1 SGHRS, CDR2 YFSETQ. V lost 7 bases to trimming and J lost 4 bases, with 14 bases between them. This CDR3 has 13 residues. This CDR3 is CASRLGILYGYTF. The CDR3 coding sequence is TGCGCCAGCCGACTCGGTATACTCTATGGCTACACCTTC.

Many counts were recorded for this clonotype. The V and J genes are TRBV28 and TRBJ1-2, with a possible D match to TRBD1 (6 bases). V was trimmed by 2 bases and J by 4 bases, leaving 11 bases between them. This CDR3 region has 14 residues. CDR1 and CDR2 from the germline V gene are MDHEN and SYDVKM. The CDR3 DNA sequence: TGTGCCAGCAGTTTAGAGGGGGGCAGCTATGGCTACACCTTC. It specifies CASSLEGGSYGYTF.

The chain uses TRBV20-1 and TRBJ2-7; the match to TRBD2 covers 8 bases. The CDR3 covers 15 residues. After removal of 2 bases from V and 5 bases from J, the junction contained 11 bases not matched to a gene. The germline CDR1 and CDR2 sequences are DFQATT and SNEGSKA (reference sequence). For the CDR3, the DNA is TGCAGTGCTAGACTCCCCGGGACTAGATCAAACGAGCAGTACTTC. Translated: CSARLPGTRSNEQYF.

This chain connects TRBV9 to TRBJ2-7; 7 bases line up with TRBD2. The CDR3 extends over 14 amino acids. CDR1 is SGDLS, CDR2 YYNGEE, per germline. The junction had 6 bases not matched to a gene; V was cut back by 3 bases and J by 3 bases. The CDR3 DNA sequence: TGTGCCAGCAGCGCGGGAGGTTCAAACTACGAGCAGTACTTC. It translates to CASSAGGSNYEQYF.

Concerning this clonotype: This clone may be a read error of a much larger clone one base away. This sequence joins TRBV11-2 and TRBJ1-1; D unclear. In germline, CDR1 is SGHAT, CDR2 FQNNGV. The CDR3 contains 12 residues. The CDR3 bases are TGTGCCAGCAGCTCCCTTCCCATAAGGGTACGCTTT. It encodes CASSSLPIRVRF.

A few counts support this clonotype. The CDR3 DNA is TGTGCCTGGAGTGATTATGGTTTCTATGGCTACACCTTC. Translated, it gives CAWSDYGFYGYTF. The chain has TRBV30 and TRBJ1-2; D gene uncertain. The V gene's germline CDR1 is GTSNPN and CDR2 SVGIG (reference sequence). The CDR3 extends over 13 amino acids. The V gene lost 1 base and the J gene lost 4 bases, with 10 bases spanning the gap.

This clonotype was recorded at least ten times. The rearrangement uses TRBV11-2 and TRBJ2-4, with D unclear. The CDR3 totals 12 residues. CDR1 is SGHAT and CDR2 is FQNNGV in the germline V gene. Deletions cut 0 bases from V and 7 bases from J, with 4 bases between. The CDR3 is CASSLDWNIQYF. The CDR3 coding sequence is TGTGCCAGCAGCTTAGACTGGAACATTCAGTACTTC.

This clonotype was observed at least ten times. The V and J genes are TRBV7-2 and TRBJ1-1, with TRBD1 matching over 7 bases. V lost 5 bases and J lost 4; bases outside the gene matches: 19. The V gene's germline CDR1 is SGHTA and CDR2 FQGNSA. The CDR3 length is 18 residues. DNA for the CDR3: TGTGCCAGCAGCACCGCCCTTAAGACAGGGCTTCTCATCACTGAAGCTTTCTTT. Its protein is CASSTALKTGLLITEAFF. The entire variable domain, with the rest obtained from reference TRBV7-2 and TRBJ1-1, is as follows: GAGVSQSPSNKVTEKGKDVELRCDPISGHTALYWYRQSLGQGLEFLIYFQGNSAPDKSGLPSDRFSAERTGGSVSTLTIQRTQQEDSAVYLCASSTALKTGLLITEAFFGQGTRLTVV.

A single count supports this clonotype. The genes are TRBV9 and TRBJ1-2; no firm D call. V lost 3 bases, J lost 6 bases, and 18 bases lay in between. Germline V gene data show CDR1 as SGDLS and CDR2 as YYNGEE. There are 15 residues in the CDR3. The CDR3 DNA is TGTGCCAGCAGCGCCGGGGATGGGATAACCGATGGCTACACCTTC. This gives the protein CASSAGDGITDGYTF.

Worth noting for this clonotype: A read error may explain this, as a much larger clone is one base away. The chain has TRBV6-1 and TRBJ2-3, with TRBD1 as a possible D gene (6 bases). This CDR3 region has 17 residues. CDR1 is MNHNS, CDR2 SASEGT, per germline. V was trimmed by 8 bases and J by 4 bases, leaving 25 bases between them. The CDR3 is CASGQWASPGGPDTQYF. In nucleotides, the CDR3 is TGTGCCAGCGGCCAGTGGGCCTCCCCTGGGGGCCCAGATACGCAGTATTTT.

At least ten counts were recorded for this clonotype. The V and J genes are TRBV6-1 and TRBJ2-5; D is tentatively TRBD1 or TRBD2 (6 bases each). The V and J ends lost 6 bases and 7 bases respectively, with 15 bases between them. This CDR3 has 13 residues. CDR1 MNHNS and CDR2 SASEGT come from the germline V gene. The CDR3 sequence is CASSPDGGGTQYF. As DNA, the CDR3 is TGTGCCAGCAGCCCCGACGGAGGGGGGACCCAGTACTTC.

V gene TRBV9 combines with J gene TRBJ2-5; D unclear. Germline V gene data show CDR1 as SGDLS and CDR2 as YYNGEE. Deletions cut 0 bases from V and 2 bases from J, with 20 bases between. There are 18 residues in the CDR3. CDR3 in DNA: TGTGCCAGCAGCGTAGGGGCCTCTATCAAACCCTTTCAAGAGACCCAGTACTTC. As protein: CASSVGASIKPFQETQYF.

This clonotype was counted at least ten times. The genes are TRBV28 and TRBJ1-2; tentatively, D is TRBD1 (6 bases). Trimming removed 6 bases from V and 1 base from J, with 15 bases in between. From germline, CDR1 is MDHEN and CDR2 SYDVKM. The CDR3 extends over 15 amino acids. The CDR3 protein is CASSFADRRNYGYTF. The CDR3 region has the DNA TGTGCCAGCAGCTTCGCGGACAGACGTAACTATGGCTACACCTTC.

To note about this clonotype: A much bigger clone sits one base away, suggesting this may be a read error. The chain recombines TRBV19 with TRBJ1-1; 7 nucleotides match TRBD1. In germline, CDR1 is LNHDA, CDR2 SQIVND (reference sequence). Trimming removed 7 bases from V and 3 bases from J; junction bases left unmatched: 8. CDR3 length: 14 amino acids. The CDR3 DNA is TGTGCCAGTACCTGGGACAGAGAGGACACTGAAGCTTTCTTT. Protein product: CASTWDREDTEAFF.